Following are 2 T cell receptor beta chains from one sample sequenced in a study of blood T cells in healthy people across ages. Primed by a sample-barcoded 5' primer and a J-beta primer mix, a second PCR proceeded for about 6 to 11 cycles. MiXCR, applied by TCRdb to the 5' RACE reads, yields one record per CDR3 protein. The table has some 900,000 distinct CDR3 sequences, under 50% seen once. Specimen: blood. These receptors all stem from a man younger than 45 in good health.

J is TRBJ1-1 and V is TRBV11-2; 7 bases align to TRBD1. The V gene end was trimmed by 4 bases and the J gene end by 4 bases; junction bases not matched to a gene: 12. This CDR3 spans 16 amino acids. Germline loops: CDR1 SGHAT, CDR2 FQNNGV. The CDR3 reads CASSSQIRGHSTEAFF. CDR3 DNA: TGTGCCAGCAGCTCACAGATAAGGGGGCACAGCACTGAAGCTTTCTTT. The full variable domain, in which reference TRBV11-2 and TRBJ1-1 provide the parts outside the CDR3, is EAGVAQSPRYKIIEKRQSVAFWCNPISGHATLYWYQQILGQGPKLLIQFQNNGVVDDSQLPKDRFSAERLKGVDSTLKIQPAKLEDSAVYLCASSSQIRGHSTEAFFGQGTRLTVV.

This clonotype showed up many times. The junction departs from germline at one end; a sequencing error may be responsible. V gene TRBV6-5 combines with J gene TRBJ2-5; D is possibly TRBD2 (6 bases). CDR1 MNHEY and CDR2 SVGAGI come from the germline V gene. The CDR3 is made up of 19 amino acids. CDR3 residues: CASSNSFGSGPAYQETQYF. In DNA, the CDR3 is TGTGCCAGCAGTAACTCGTTCGGTAGCGGACCGGCTTACCAAGAGACCCAGTACTTC.